One sample yielded the 26 T cell receptor beta chains listed below, sequenced in a study of tumor and adjacent non-tumor tissue in lung cancer. This sample's RNA came from whole unsorted tissue. This non-tumor lung sample came from over 3 cm beyond the tumor edge. A modified ARM-PCR protocol with three rounds of nested PCR amplified TCRbeta. Each CDR3 protein is one row after TCRdb ran MiXCR on the multiplex PCR reads. The repertoire consists of 50,000 to 60,000 distinct CDR3 sequences, with 74% occurring once and the leading ten covering 20% to 25%. Sample: distant non-tumor lung tissue. These receptors all come from a woman in her sixties or seventies with non-small cell lung cancer.

The chain recombines TRBV28 with TRBJ2-6; tentatively, D is TRBD1 (5 bases). The CDR3 runs to 16 residues. The V gene's germline CDR1 is MDHEN and CDR2 SYDVKM. The V gene lost 2 bases and the J gene lost 1 base, with 9 bases spanning the gap. The CDR3 region is CASSLIGVSGANVLTF. The DNA of the CDR3 is TGTGCCAGCAGTTTAATAGGGGTTTCTGGGGCCAACGTCCTGACTTTC.

V gene TRBV24-1 combines with J gene TRBJ1-1; no clear D gene. The CDR3 sequence is 13 residues long. Trimming left V 8 bases short and J 4 bases short, with 13 bases between. In germline, CDR1 is KGHDR, CDR2 SFDVKD. CDR3 in amino acids: CATNAQRGTEAFF. The DNA for the CDR3 is TGTGCCACCAATGCCCAACGAGGCACTGAAGCTTTCTTT.

With respect to this clonotype: Since the CDR3 does not end with the conserved phenylalanine or tryptophan, this likely comes from a read error. The chain couples TRBV12-3 or TRBV12-4 to TRBJ2-1, with TRBD2 matching 11 bases. The CDR3 runs to 16 residues. Trimming at V came to 4 bases and at J to 8 bases, leaving 10 bases not matched to a gene. The CDR3 is CASSSLAGGLYYEQFS. In DNA, the CDR3 is TGTGCCAGCAGTTCCCTAGCGGGAGGACTTTACTATGAGCAGTTCTCC.

V and J are TRBV20-1 and TRBJ1-2; D might be TRBD1 (5 bases). Trimming pared 5 bases from V and 10 bases from J, leaving 23 bases between. The CDR3 totals 14 residues. CDR1 and CDR2 from the germline V gene are DFQATT and SNEGSKA (reference sequence). CDR3 protein: CSAYTGGAAIDYTF. CDR3 nucleotide sequence: TGCAGTGCTTACACAGGCGGTGCAGCCATAGACTACACCTTC.

The chain recombines TRBV11-2 with TRBJ2-7, with 12 bases identical to TRBD1. Germline lookup yields CDR1 SGHAT and CDR2 FQNNGV. This CDR3 has 15 residues. The V and J ends lost 5 bases and 12 bases, in that order; junction bases with no gene match: 14. The CDR3 protein is CASSERDRGRYGRYF. CDR3 bases: TGTGCCAGCAGCGAGCGGGACAGGGGGCGTTACGGGCGGTACTTC.

Comments on this clonotype: A read error may account for a junction end that differs from germline. The genes are TRBV4-3 and TRBJ2-2, with 8 bases fitting TRBD2. This CDR3 comprises 15 residues. CDR1 and CDR2 (germline): LGHNA, YSLEER. This CDR3 reads CASSQDAAGAGELLF. CDR3 nucleotides: TGCGCCAGCAGCCAAGATGCAGCGGGAGCCGGGGAGCTGCTTTTT.

V usage is TRBV6-5 and J usage is TRBJ2-7; 8 nucleotides match TRBD1. CDR1 MNHEY and CDR2 SVGAGI come from the germline V gene. The CDR3 sequence is 15 residues long. The V segment lost 11 bases and the J segment 4 bases; nucleotides outside the gene matches: 16. The CDR3 nucleotides are TGTGCCGGCGCACCTGACCTCCACAGGGGGTACGAGCAGTACTTC. Encoded protein: CAGAPDLHRGYEQYF.

The CDR3 DNA sequence: TGTGCCATCGGGGTGGGGGGGGAGAATTCACCCCTCCACTTT. Translated, it gives CAIGVGGENSPLHF. The chain combines TRBV12-3 or TRBV12-4 with TRBJ1-6, with TRBD1 as a possible D gene (5 bases). The CDR3 extends over 14 amino acids. The V end lost 10 bases, the J end lost 7 bases, and 17 bases lay between the germline ends.

Remarks on this clonotype: The junction departs from the called germline gene at one end, perhaps through a read error. V gene TRBV7-8 combines with J gene TRBJ1-2; D is ambiguous. Looked up from germline, CDR1 is SGHVS and CDR2 is FQNEAQ. CDR3 length: 16 residues. The CDR3 sequence is CVSSLGLGSLNYGYTF. The CDR3 region has the DNA TGTGTCAGCAGCTTAGGTTTAGGGTCCCTTAACTATGGTTACACCTTC.

With respect to this clonotype: A much larger clone sits a single nucleotide away, making a read error possible. The V gene is TRBV11-2, the J gene TRBJ2-7, with TRBD1 matching 11 bases. This CDR3 has 15 amino acids. Germline lookup yields CDR1 SGHAT and CDR2 FQNNGV. Trimming removed 1 base from V and 9 bases from J; junction bases left unmatched: 8. CDR3 DNA: TGTGCCAGCAGCTTAGCTGGGGGACAGGGGGTGTCGCAGTACTTC. Residues: CASSLAGGQGVSQYF.

As to this clonotype: A much larger clonotype is one base distant, so this may be a read error. J is TRBJ2-1 and V is TRBV5-1; tentative D call: TRBD2 (5 bases). V dropped 0 bases and J dropped 3 bases, with 10 bases sitting between them. Germline CDR1 and CDR2: SGHRS and YFSETQ. The CDR3 consists of 15 residues. CDR3 sequence: CASSLVWSGYNEQFF. Here the CDR3 DNA reads TGCGCCAGCAGCTTGGTGTGGAGCGGCTACAATGAGCAGTTCTTC.

The count of this clonotype is one. This chain connects TRBV6-2 or TRBV6-3 to TRBJ2-1; the match to TRBD2 covers 8 bases. The CDR3 has 17 residues. After removal of 11 bases from V and 7 bases from J, the junction contained 22 bases not matched to a gene. Germline CDR1 is MNHEY and CDR2 is SVGEGT. The CDR3 reads CACISPVLAGRDNEQFF. DNA of the CDR3: TGTGCCTGCATCAGTCCCGTTTTAGCGGGGAGGGATAATGAGCAGTTCTTC.

As regards this clonotype: A much larger clonotype is one base distant, so this may be a read error. The CDR3 region is CARSLRQSQYF. The CDR3 DNA sequence: TGTGCCAGGAGTTTACGCCAGTCTCAGTACTTC. V gene TRBV28 combines with J gene TRBJ2-5, with D unresolved. This CDR3 comprises 11 residues. From germline, CDR1 is MDHEN and CDR2 SYDVKM.

The J gene is TRBJ2-1, the V gene TRBV6-2 or TRBV6-3, with a weak D call TRBD2 (6 bases). Deletions cut 7 bases from V and 0 bases from J, with 13 bases between. CDR1 MNHEY and CDR2 SVGEGT come from the germline V gene. The CDR3 has 15 amino acids. In DNA, the CDR3 is TGTGCCAGCAAGCACGGGGGAGCCTCCTACAATGAGCAGTTCTTC. It encodes CASKHGGASYNEQFF.

At least ten counts were recorded for this clonotype. The chain joins TRBV20-1 to TRBJ1-2; D ambiguous. The germline V gene has CDR1 DFQATT and CDR2 SNEGSKA (reference sequence). V lost 5 bases to trimming and J lost 1 base, with 5 bases between them. The CDR3 totals 11 residues. The CDR3 sequence is CSAAFNYGYTF. CDR3 DNA: TGCAGTGCTGCCTTTAACTATGGCTACACCTTC.

This clonotype appeared once. The V call is TRBV6-5, the J call TRBJ2-6, with D hard to call. The CDR3 spans 14 residues. Germline lookup yields CDR1 MNHEY and CDR2 SVGAGI. Between the trimmed V and J ends, which lost 6 bases and 0 bases, there was a span of 6 bases. The CDR3 spells CASRHSSGANVLTF. DNA of the CDR3: TGTGCCAGCAGACACAGCTCTGGGGCCAACGTCCTGACTTTC.

The J gene is TRBJ1-3, the V gene TRBV6-6, with D unresolved. The ends were cut back, 5 bases at V and 7 bases at J, with 9 bases in the middle. Germline-derived CDR1 and CDR2 are MNHNY and SVGAGI (reference sequence). The CDR3 has 12 residues. The CDR3 reads CASSLWTNTIYF. CDR3 sequence (DNA): TGTGCCAGCAGTCTCTGGACTAACACCATATATTTT.

Turning to this clonotype: At one end the junction does not follow the germline gene, possibly because of a read error. The rearrangement joins TRBV4-3 to TRBJ1-2; no definite D call. CDR3 length: 13 residues. Germline-derived CDR1 and CDR2 are LGHNA and YSLEER. For the CDR3, the DNA is TGCCCCAGCAGCCAAAAATCTAACTATGGCTACACCTTC. Translation: CPSSQKSNYGYTF.

The DNA for the CDR3 is TGTGCCAGCACCACGGGGTTCATTCGCTACACCTTC. Residues: CASTTGFIRYTF. The chain couples TRBV6-5 to TRBJ1-2; D not certain. Germline V gene data show CDR1 as MNHEY and CDR2 as SVGAGI. The CDR3 contains 12 residues. V lost 7 bases and J 9 bases, leaving 15 bases between the germline ends.

On this clonotype: The junction departs from germline at one end; a sequencing error may be responsible. The chain joins TRBV6-2 or TRBV6-3 to TRBJ2-6; D gene uncertain. The CDR3 is made up of 15 amino acids. Germline V gene data show CDR1 as MNHEY and CDR2 as SVGEGT. CDR3 residues: CATSYSPSGANVLTF. CDR3 coding DNA: TGCGCCACCAGTTACTCGCCCTCTGGGGCCAACGTCCTGACTTTC.

This clonotype was observed a handful of times. This chain connects TRBV11-3 to TRBJ1-1; D may be TRBD1 (5 bases). The CDR3 is 13 residues long. Germline V lookup: CDR1 SGHNT, CDR2 YENEEA. Deletions cut 6 bases from V and 2 bases from J, with 10 bases between. CDR3 bases: TGTGCCAGCAGGTCTGACAGTAACACTGAAGCTTTCTTT. This gives the protein CASRSDSNTEAFF.

About this clonotype: The CDR3 end shows no conserved phenylalanine or tryptophan, and so a read error is likely. The V gene is TRBV12-3 or TRBV12-4, the J gene TRBJ2-7, with TRBD2 matching over 10 bases. This CDR3 is 15 amino acids long. The CDR3: CASSFVLAGEYGQYL. CDR3 bases: TGTGCCAGCAGTTTCGTCCTAGCGGGGGAATACGGGCAGTACTTA.

This chain joins TRBV20-1 and TRBJ2-1; D is unresolved. The CDR3 runs to 14 residues. V was shortened by 7 bases and J by 0 bases, with 13 bases between the two germline ends. Germline V gene sequence: CDR1 DFQATT, CDR2 SNEGSKA (reference sequence). The CDR3 DNA is TGCAGTGTCATGACCCGCAGCTCCTACAATGAGCAGTTCTTC. Translation: CSVMTRSSYNEQFF.

In the case of this clonotype: One junction end does not reproduce the germline sequence, and a read error may be involved. The J gene is TRBJ2-2, the V gene TRBV6-6, with D perhaps assigned TRBD1 or TRBD2 (6 bases each). CDR3 size: 13 residues. Germline V CDR1 and CDR2: MNHNY, SVGAGI (reference sequence). The CDR3 loop reads CASSERGAGELFF. The CDR3, as DNA: TGTGCCAGCAGTGAAAGGGGGGCCGGGGAGCTATTTTTT.

Comments on this clonotype: Relative to the germline gene, one junction end is altered; a read error may explain this. CDR3 nucleotides: TGCGCTAGCAGCCAAGAGAGGGGGCCTTACAGTGAGCAGTTCTTC. Translated, it gives CASSQERGPYSEQFF. J is TRBJ2-1 and V is TRBV4-3; 7 positions match TRBD1. The length of the CDR3 is 15 residues. CDR1 and CDR2 (germline): LGHNA, YSLEER.

This chain connects TRBV11-2 to TRBJ2-1, with D uncertain. CDR1 is SGHAT and CDR2 is FQNNGV in the germline V gene. The CDR3 is 16 amino acids. V was clipped by 4 bases and J by 7 bases, with 20 bases between them. The CDR3 here is CASSSIRWRITNEQFF. As DNA, the CDR3 is TGTGCCAGCAGCTCTATTAGATGGAGAATCACGAATGAGCAGTTCTTC.